This TCR beta chain is drawn from a study of blood T cell repertoires in COVID-19. Turning to the study itself: Sources were T cells, B-cell-depleted T cells, or PBMCs; the material itself was cDNA or gDNA.

V was pared by 4 bases and J by 5 bases, with 11 bases between. Germline CDR1 and CDR2: SGHTA and FQGNSA. This CDR3 has 13 amino acids. TCRdb keeps only in-frame clones here, not all; method: immunoSEQ multiplex PCR. The sample has hundreds of thousands of clones, about 87% seen once. The chain has TRBV7-2 and TRBJ1-1, with D possibly matching TRBD1 (6 bases). Sequenced: peripheral blood. The sequence derives from a woman between 25 and 40 years old who had recovered from COVID-19. The CDR3 loop is CASSSRGGTEAFF. The CDR3 coding sequence is TGTGCCAGCAGCTCCAGGGGAGGGACTGAAGCTTTCTTT. The variable domain in full, completed from reference TRBV7-2 and TRBJ1-1, reads GAGVSQSPSNKVTEKGKDVELRCDPISGHTALYWYRQSLGQGLEFLIYFQGNSAPDKSGLPSDRFSAERTGGSVSTLTIQRTQQEDSAVYLCASSSRGGTEAFFGQGTRLTVV.